This T cell receptor (beta chain) was found in a study of T cells in Graves' hyperthyroidism and ophthalmopathy. Amplified regions were TCR beta CDR3 sequences from RNA transcripts. A set of HTBI primers served as the primers for a first-round RT-PCR of the TCR CDR3. TCRdb passed the multiplex PCR reads through MiXCR, listing each CDR3 protein once. Altogether about 660,000 distinct CDR3 sequences are present, over 40% being singletons, with the ten largest covering approximately 7.2%. The germline CDR1 and CDR2 sequences are SQVTM and ANQGSEA. The CDR3 runs to 12 residues. The V gene lost 2 bases and the J gene lost 7 bases, with 11 bases spanning the gap.

The sample taken for sequencing was peripheral blood or thyroid tissue (not recorded which). The chain has TRBV29-1 and TRBJ1-1; unclear D gene. The source of this sequence is an adult man with Graves' disease, either hyperthyroidism or ophthalmopathy (not recorded which). As DNA, the CDR3 is TGCAGCGTTGAATGGGTGGGGAGTGAAGCTTTCTTT. Its protein product is CSVEWVGSEAFF.